These 32 T cell receptor beta chains were sequenced from one sample in a study of OX40 agonist ivuxolimab in advanced cancers. Only in-frame clones appear in the TCRdb table, and some are missing; sequencing was by immunoSEQ multiplex PCR. The sample holds under 110,000 clones; approximately 90% are singletons and the top ten take approximately 0.52%. The source was CD4+ or CD8+ T cells sorted from blood, collected in a trial of the OX40 agonist ivuxolimab. The receptors derive from an adult with an advanced solid tumor such as melanoma, head and neck, liver or kidney cancer.

V and J are TRBV9 and TRBJ2-7; TRBD2 aligns across 10 bases. Germline CDR1 and CDR2: SGDLS and YYNGEE. J gave up 6 bases and V 0 bases, and 6 bases lay outside the gene matches. The CDR3 contains 15 residues. DNA for the CDR3: TGTGCCAGCAGCGTAGAGGGACTAGCGACCGTCGAGCAGTACTTC. Translation gives CASSVEGLATVEQYF.

V gene TRBV19 combines with J gene TRBJ2-7, with 10 positions matching TRBD1. The CDR3 totals 17 residues. V was clipped by 4 bases and J by 6 bases; unmatched bases: 15. Looked up from germline, CDR1 is LNHDA and CDR2 is SQIVND (reference sequence). The CDR3 DNA follows: TGTGCCAGTAGTAGACGTCCCTCCGGGACAGGGGCTCTCGAGCAGTACTTC. Amino acid sequence: CASSRRPSGTGALEQYF.

V usage is TRBV19 and J usage is TRBJ1-5; D is uncertain. Germline CDR1 is LNHDA and CDR2 is SQIVND (reference sequence). With 3 bases removed from V and 1 base from J, the gap between germline ends came to 7 bases. The length of the CDR3 is 14 residues. The CDR3 DNA reads as TGTGCCAGTAGTATTTCAGGAAGCAATCAGCCCCAGCATTTT. Its translation is CASSISGSNQPQHF. Filled out from reference TRBV19 and TRBJ1-5, the complete variable domain reads DGGITQSPKYLFRKEGQNVTLSCEQNLNHDAMYWYRQDPGQGLRLIYYSQIVNDFQKGDIAEGYSVSREKKESFPLTVTSAQKNPTAFYLCASSISGSNQPQHFGDGTRLSIL.

This chain uses TRBV11-3 with TRBJ1-1; 8 nucleotides line up with TRBD1. The CDR3 has 14 residues. V lost 5 bases and J lost 7; bases outside the gene matches: 9. In germline, CDR1 is SGHNT, CDR2 YENEEA. In nucleotides, the CDR3 is TGTGCCAGCAGCCCAGGACAGGGTAGACTTGAAGCTTTCTTT. Protein: CASSPGQGRLEAFF.

V gene TRBV27 combines with J gene TRBJ2-1; TRBD2 might be the D (6 bases). This CDR3 contains 13 residues. Trimming removed 2 bases at V and 9 bases at J, with 11 bases between. CDR1 MNHEY and CDR2 SMNVEV come from the germline V gene (reference sequence). The DNA of the CDR3 is TGTGCCAGCAGTTTAGGAGGGCCGGGTGAGCAGTTCTTC. The encoded protein is CASSLGGPGEQFF.

This clone was observed once. The CDR3 loop is CASSMTQMSSNTEAFF. CDR3 nucleotides: TGTGCCAGCAGCATGACACAAATGTCTTCGAACACTGAAGCTTTCTTT. The chain uses TRBV5-4 and TRBJ1-1, with D uncertain. CDR1 and CDR2 (germline): SGHNT, YYREEE (reference sequence). Trimming shortened V by 4 bases and J by 1 base, and 17 bases separated the two germline ends. This CDR3 is 16 amino acids long. The entire variable domain, with the rest obtained from reference TRBV5-4 and TRBJ1-1, is as follows: ETGVTQSPTHLIKTRGQQVTLRCSSQSGHNTVSWYQQALGQGPQFIFQYYREEENGRGNFPPRFSGLQFPNYSSELNVNALELDDSALYLCASSMTQMSSNTEAFFGQGTRLTVV.

The gene calls are TRBV13 and TRBJ2-3; TRBD2 matches 7 bases. The CDR3 is made up of 19 amino acids. V was clipped by 3 bases and J by 8 bases; unmatched bases: 23. Germline lookup yields CDR1 PRHDT and CDR2 FYEKMQ (reference sequence). Written as DNA, the CDR3 is TGTGCCAGCAGCTTGGGTGGAGTAGCGTCTAGCGGCCTCCAGGCTACGCAGTATTTT. Amino acid sequence: CASSLGGVASSGLQATQYF.

The V and J genes are TRBV28 and TRBJ1-2; D is unclear. Per germline, CDR1 MDHEN and CDR2 SYDVKM. The CDR3 has 14 amino acids. V was pared by 2 bases and J by 7 bases, with 14 bases between. The CDR3 is CASSLGGPVFGYTF. As DNA, the CDR3 is TGTGCCAGCAGTTTAGGCGGTCCGGTTTTTGGCTACACCTTC.

This clone was counted a single time. CDR3 bases: TGCGCCAGCAGCCAAGATCTCACGGGACAGGGGGCGTCTGGCTACACCTTC. This codes for CASSQDLTGQGASGYTF. The rearrangement links TRBV4-3 to TRBJ1-2; 12 bases agree with TRBD1. With 0 bases clipped from V and 7 bases from J, the junction kept 9 bases outside the gene matches. This CDR3 is 17 amino acids long. Germline V gene lookup returns CDR1 LGHNA and CDR2 YSLEER.

This chain links TRBV5-1 with TRBJ2-5; D may correspond to TRBD1 or TRBD2 (5 bases each). The CDR3 contains 14 residues. Germline V CDR1 and CDR2: SGHRS, YFSETQ. Trimming cost V 4 bases and J 2 bases, with 12 bases left between them. Written as DNA, the CDR3 is TGCGCCAGCAGCCGGGACGGCCTTCAAGAGACCCAGTACTTC. Protein product: CASSRDGLQETQYF.

The chain joins TRBV11-2 to TRBJ2-4; perhaps TRBD2 as D (6 bases). CDR3 length equals 14 residues. V was clipped by 3 bases and J by 8 bases, with 14 bases between them. Germline V lookup: CDR1 SGHAT, CDR2 FQNNGV. Here the CDR3 DNA reads TGTGCCAGCAGCTTTTCTTACCCGGGGGACATTCAGTACTTC. Its protein is CASSFSYPGDIQYF.

V gene TRBV7-2 combines with J gene TRBJ2-3; TRBD1 might be the D (5 bases). Germline V gene sequence: CDR1 SGHTA, CDR2 FQGNSA. The CDR3 is made up of 14 amino acids. The V end was cut by 1 base, the J end by 5 bases, with 10 bases between. The CDR3, as DNA: TGTGCCAGCAGCTTAGATAGGGGCGGAGATACGCAGTATTTT. Its translation is CASSLDRGGDTQYF.

V usage is TRBV5-1 and J usage is TRBJ2-3; the match to TRBD2 covers 16 bases. The J segment lost 4 bases and the V segment lost 4 bases, leaving 3 bases of the junction unmatched. The CDR3 loop spans 16 amino acids. The germline CDR1 and CDR2 sequences are SGHRS and YFSETQ. The CDR3 loop is CASSIGTSGGADTQYF. In DNA, the CDR3 is TGCGCCAGCAGCATTGGGACTAGCGGGGGGGCAGATACGCAGTATTTT.

The J gene is TRBJ1-1, the V gene TRBV6-4; D is perhaps TRBD1 (5 bases). This CDR3 has 19 amino acids. Germline loops: CDR1 MRHNA, CDR2 SNTAGT. With 5 bases removed from V and 7 bases from J, the gap between germline ends came to 32 bases. CDR3 amino acids: CASSRPADRMLMLGGEAFF. The CDR3 DNA is TGTGCCAGCAGTCGGCCGGCCGATCGAATGCTAATGTTGGGGGGTGAAGCTTTCTTT.

The J gene is TRBJ1-2, the V gene TRBV6-5, with 12 bases lining up with TRBD1. Germline CDR1 is MNHEY and CDR2 is SVGAGI. The junction had 6 bases not matched to a gene; V was cut back by 6 bases and J by 4 bases. This CDR3 has 15 residues. CDR3 in DNA: TGTGCCAGCAGGGACCGGGACAGGGGGCTCTATGGCTACACCTTC. It encodes CASRDRDRGLYGYTF.

The V and J genes are TRBV6-6 and TRBJ2-7, with D unclear. CDR1 MNHNY and CDR2 SVGAGI come from the germline V gene (reference sequence). V shed 5 bases and J shed 5 bases, with 10 bases lying between them. The CDR3 totals 12 residues. CDR3 residues: CASSGPTDEQYF. CDR3 DNA: TGTGCCAGCAGTGGACCCACGGACGAGCAGTACTTC.

This clone was counted once. The chain carries TRBV30 and TRBJ1-5, with D unclear. Germline lookup yields CDR1 GTSNPN and CDR2 SVGIG (reference sequence). This CDR3 is built from 11 residues. The V and J ends lost 0 bases and 11 bases respectively, with 8 bases between them. This CDR3 is CAWSVEVTQHF. The DNA for the CDR3 is TGTGCCTGGAGTGTAGAGGTCACCCAGCATTTT.

The chain links TRBV7-2 to TRBJ1-5; D might be TRBD1 (5 bases). Germline V gene lookup returns CDR1 SGHTA and CDR2 FQGNSA. This CDR3 region has 16 residues. With 3 bases removed from V and 5 bases from J, the gap between germline ends came to 17 bases. The CDR3 is CASSFVGGVGDQPQHF. The CDR3 region has the DNA TGTGCCAGCAGCTTTGTAGGCGGGGTAGGGGATCAGCCCCAGCATTTT.

This clone was picked up a small number of times. The gene calls are TRBV7-8 and TRBJ2-6, with 12 bases aligning to TRBD1. Germline CDR1 and CDR2: SGHVS and FQNEAQ. With V trimmed by 4 bases and J by 1 base, 8 bases remained unmatched. This CDR3 spans 19 amino acids. The CDR3 DNA follows: TGTGCCAGCAGCTCGACCCGGGACAGGGGGCGGTCTGGGGCCAACGTCCTGACTTTC. It is translated as CASSSTRDRGRSGANVLTF.

In this sample, this clone is medium-sized. The CDR3 DNA is TGCGCCAGCAGCCCTGGATTCCTCCACACGGGTGGCTACACCTTC. This encodes CASSPGFLHTGGYTF. The chain is built from TRBV5-1 and TRBJ1-2; D ambiguous. Per the germline V gene, CDR1 is SGHRS and CDR2 is YFSETQ. Trimming took 4 bases from V and 7 from J, leaving 20 bases between them. The CDR3 has 15 residues.

The chain is built from TRBV4-3 and TRBJ2-7; 9 bases are a match to TRBD1. Looked up from germline, CDR1 is LGHNA and CDR2 is YSLEER. Trimming took 6 bases from V and 2 from J; bases not matched to a gene: 8. The CDR3 is 15 amino acids. This CDR3 reads CASSRLRQGAYEQYF. CDR3 DNA: TGCGCCAGCAGTCGCCTCCGACAGGGGGCCTACGAGCAGTACTTC.

The chain employs TRBV10-3 and TRBJ1-1; D might be TRBD1 (5 bases). This CDR3 is 14 amino acids long. From germline, CDR1 is ENHRY and CDR2 SYGVKD. V lost 6 bases, J lost 1 base, and 12 bases lay in between. CDR3 amino acids: CAIRGTVQNTEAFF. The CDR3 region has the DNA TGTGCCATCAGAGGGACGGTTCAGAACACTGAAGCTTTCTTT.

J is TRBJ2-7 and V is TRBV2; 8 positions agree with TRBD1. Germline assignment: CDR1 SNHLY and CDR2 FYNNEI. This CDR3 is built from 14 residues. V was pared by 2 bases and J by 2 bases, with 2 bases of the junction left unmatched. The CDR3 region has the DNA TGTGCCAGCAGTGAACGGACAGGGACCTACGAGCAGTACTTC. Its translation: CASSERTGTYEQYF.

This chain connects TRBV13 to TRBJ2-3; D not certain. The CDR3 spans 13 residues. The ends were cut back, 3 bases at V and 4 bases at J, with 8 bases in the middle. CDR1 is PRHDT and CDR2 is FYEKMQ in the germline V gene (reference sequence). CDR3 DNA sequence: TGTGCCAGCAGCTTGCTTATACCAGATACGCAGTATTTT. Residues: CASSLLIPDTQYF.

The V and J genes are TRBV6-5 and TRBJ1-1; 12 bases fit TRBD1. The germline gives CDR1 MNHEY, CDR2 SVGAGI. V was pared by 2 bases and J by 8 bases, with 6 bases of the junction left unmatched. There are 15 residues in the CDR3. The CDR3 DNA follows: TGTGCCAGCAGTTACGGGACAGGGGGCGCTATAGAAGCTTTCTTT. It translates to CASSYGTGGAIEAFF.

The sample holds a few counts of this clone. The gene calls are TRBV27 and TRBJ2-2, with D unresolved. V lost 5 bases to trimming and J lost 7 bases, with 8 bases between them. Germline V gene data show CDR1 as MNHEY and CDR2 as SMNVEV (reference sequence). There are 12 residues in the CDR3. This chain's CDR3 is CASSLVLGELFF. Written as DNA, the CDR3 is TGTGCCAGCAGTCTCGTCCTCGGGGAGCTGTTTTTT.

A remark on this clone: The sample carries other DNA sequences with the same CDR3. The chain carries TRBV20-1 and TRBJ1-1, with D perhaps matching TRBD1 (5 bases). V was pared by 3 bases and J by 8 bases, with 10 bases between. The CDR3 covers 11 residues. CDR1 is DFQATT, CDR2 SNEGSKA, per germline (reference sequence). For the CDR3, the DNA is TGCAGTGCTAGGAGGGGCGGGGAAGCTTTCTTT. As protein: CSARRGGEAFF.

The chain recombines TRBV7-2 with TRBJ2-7, with 7 nucleotides matching TRBD2. V gave up 2 bases and J gave up 2 bases; unmatched junction bases: 15. CDR1 SGHTA and CDR2 FQGNSA come from the germline V gene. CDR3 length equals 18 residues. CDR3 DNA: TGTGCCAGCAGCTTATCTGGACTAGTTGGTTCCCCCCCCTACGAGCAGTACTTC. Encoded protein: CASSLSGLVGSPPYEQYF. The full variable domain, rest sourced from reference TRBV7-2 and TRBJ2-7, is GAGVSQSPSNKVTEKGKDVELRCDPISGHTALYWYRQSLGQGLEFLIYFQGNSAPDKSGLPSDRFSAERTGGSVSTLTIQRTQQEDSAVYLCASSLSGLVGSPPYEQYFGPGTRLTVT.

The chain joins TRBV2 to TRBJ1-5, with D perhaps TRBD1 (5 bases). This CDR3 contains 13 residues. Germline V lookup: CDR1 SNHLY, CDR2 FYNNEI. V was cut by 8 bases and J by 7 bases, with 15 bases left in between. Here the CDR3 reads CASGRDGAQPQHF. The CDR3 nucleotides are TGTGCCAGCGGGAGGGACGGAGCGCAGCCCCAGCATTTT.

The V and J genes are TRBV28 and TRBJ2-3, with TRBD1 as a possible D gene (5 bases). Germline CDR1 reads MDHEN; CDR2 reads SYDVKM. The germline V and J ends were trimmed by 7 bases and 6 bases, with 17 bases remaining between them. The CDR3 length is 14 residues. The CDR3 loop reads CASNSAQGFDTQYF. The CDR3, as DNA: TGTGCCAGCAATTCGGCCCAGGGCTTTGATACGCAGTATTTT.

This clone showed up just once. The chain employs TRBV7-9 and TRBJ2-2; D may be TRBD1 (7 bases). CDR1 and CDR2 from the germline V gene are SEHNR and FQNEAQ (reference sequence). V was clipped by 6 bases and J by 0 bases, with 17 bases between them. The CDR3 runs to 17 residues. The CDR3 is CASRRQGGPPNTGELFF. The DNA for the CDR3 is TGTGCCAGCAGGCGCCAGGGGGGCCCTCCGAACACCGGGGAGCTGTTTTTT.

V gene TRBV10-3 combines with J gene TRBJ1-2; 7 nucleotides agree with TRBD1. CDR1 and CDR2 (germline): ENHRY, SYGVKD. Trimming took 6 bases from V and 4 from J; bases not matched to a gene: 5. The CDR3 length is 13 residues. The CDR3 loop is CAIRNTGAYGYTF. In DNA form, the CDR3 reads TGTGCCATCAGAAACACAGGGGCCTATGGCTACACCTTC.